The clone carrying this TCR beta chain occurred a few times. Its specificity is unknown. The record originates from a study of radiotherapy plus CTLA-4 blockade in lung cancer. Overall study: Disease control was seen in 31% of patients, objective responses in approximately 20%. Overall study findings and caveats: Best predicting response, reportedly, were early blood T cell clone dynamics, with interferon-beta. Among blood TCR repertoires after radiotherapy plus ipilimumab, tumor-derived clones expanded.

There are 12 residues in the CDR3. CDR1 is SGHNT, CDR2 YYREEE, per germline (reference sequence). The V gene lost 0 bases and the J gene lost 8 bases, with 8 bases spanning the gap. CTLA-4 blockade using ipilimumab, together with focal radiation, was received by patients with chemo-refractory metastatic non-small-cell lung cancer. Measured with immunoSEQ multiplex PCR; TCRdb has only the in-frame clones, and not every one. In the table there are about 40,000 clones, nearly 80% of which are singletons. The sequencing used peripheral blood, collected from a patient treated with radiotherapy plus ipilimumab. The clonotype was recovered from a human donor with non-small cell lung cancer that progressed on radiotherapy plus ipilimumab. The rearrangement uses TRBV5-4 and TRBJ1-2, with unresolved D. CDR3 in amino acids: CASSLAARGYTF. The CDR3 bases are TGTGCCAGCAGCTTGGCTGCGAGGGGCTACACCTTC.